This T cell receptor (beta chain) was recovered during a study of shared clonotypes between healthy human individuals. Germline V gives CDR1 MGHRA, CDR2 YSYEKL. V trimming: 4 bases; J trimming: 4 bases; junction bases outside the gene matches: 15. The CDR3 extends over 20 amino acids. TCRdb keeps only in-frame clones here, not all; method: immunoSEQ multiplex PCR. Of about 490,000 clones in the sample, 76% are singletons; the top ten hold 10% to 15%. HIV-negative, healthy adults without recent acute infections or vaccinations were the donors. Study-wide points: The donor pool, a small one, limited the genetic and exposure-history diversity represented.

In its sample, this clone was seen many times. Its specificity is unknown. The genes are TRBV4-1 and TRBJ2-3; TRBD2 agrees at 15 bases. The source material was PBMCs. The sequence derives from a woman in her thirties or forties in good health. Some clones in this sample may be carry-over from other donors' samples. Here the CDR3 DNA reads TGCGCCAGCAGCCGGCCCATCGGACTAGCGGGAGGGCCAGGCTCAGATACGCAGTATTTT. Translating gives CASSRPIGLAGGPGSDTQYF.